One and the same sample provided the 16 T cell receptor beta chains below, sequenced in a study of T cell responses to AZD1222 COVID-19 vaccine. Sequenced by immunoSEQ multiplex PCR; TCRdb stores in-frame clones only, minus some. Of about 130,000 clones listed, roughly 89% are singletons. This sample comprised peripheral blood, obtained on day 0 of AZD1222 vaccination. The receptor set was obtained from an adult in good health.

This chain joins TRBV6-5 and TRBJ1-1, with D possibly TRBD1 on 6 matching bases. Germline CDR1 MNHEY, CDR2 SVGAGI. Trimming shortened V by 0 bases and J by 5 bases, and 13 bases separated the two germline ends. This CDR3 spans 15 amino acids. The CDR3 loop is CASSYSWQGRTEAFF. CDR3 nucleotides: TGTGCCAGCAGTTACTCCTGGCAGGGGAGAACTGAAGCTTTCTTT.

J is TRBJ1-5 and V is TRBV6-6; D remains unclear. Germline CDR1 reads MNHNY; CDR2 reads SVGAGI (reference sequence). The CDR3 spans 14 residues. V shed 6 bases and J shed 3 bases, with 12 bases lying between them. The CDR3 loop is CASREGGPNQPQHF. The CDR3 nucleotides are TGTGCCAGCAGGGAAGGTGGCCCCAATCAGCCCCAGCATTTT.

The chain employs TRBV2 and TRBJ1-1; D is uncertain. V lost 2 bases to trimming and J lost 1 base, with 8 bases between them. Germline CDR1 reads SNHLY; CDR2 reads FYNNEI. CDR3 length: 14 residues. The CDR3 loop is CASSERRKNTEAFF. The CDR3 DNA sequence: TGTGCCAGCAGTGAAAGGAGAAAGAACACTGAAGCTTTCTTT.

The V gene is TRBV5-1, the J gene TRBJ1-1, with D unresolved. CDR1 and CDR2 (germline): SGHRS, YFSETQ. Trimming shortened V by 3 bases and J by 1 base, and 1 base separated the two germline ends. CDR3 length: 11 residues. CDR3 bases: TGCGCCAGCAGCTCGAACACTGAAGCTTTCTTT. It encodes CASSSNTEAFF.

This chain uses TRBV20-1 with TRBJ2-7; no clear D. The CDR3 totals 11 residues. Between the trimmed V and J ends, which lost 3 bases and 7 bases, there was a span of 10 bases. Germline CDR1 DFQATT, CDR2 SNEGSKA (reference sequence). In nucleotides, the CDR3 is TGCAGTGCTAGGCCCCGGAGAGAGCAGTACTTC. Translated, it gives CSARPRREQYF.

The chain recombines TRBV19 with TRBJ1-2; D gene unclear. The CDR3 totals 14 residues. V was pared by 2 bases and J by 4 bases, with 11 bases between. Per the germline V gene, CDR1 is LNHDA and CDR2 is SQIVND (reference sequence). DNA of the CDR3: TGTGCCAGTAGTATATCGGAATCACTCTATGGCTACACCTTC. Translation gives CASSISESLYGYTF.

The J gene is TRBJ2-7, the V gene TRBV9; 9 nucleotides align to TRBD2. The J segment lost 6 bases and the V segment lost 3 bases, leaving 10 bases of the junction unmatched. In germline, CDR1 is SGDLS, CDR2 YYNGEE. This CDR3 contains 15 residues. The CDR3 is CASSALGGRASEQYF. CDR3 nucleotide sequence: TGTGCCAGCAGCGCCCTCGGCGGGAGGGCCTCCGAGCAGTACTTC.

The rearrangement joins TRBV24-1 to TRBJ2-2; TRBD1 agrees at 7 bases. The length of the CDR3 is 16 residues. V gave up 3 bases and J gave up 5 bases; unmatched junction bases: 8. The V gene's germline CDR1 is KGHDR and CDR2 SFDVKD. CDR3 coding DNA: TGTGCCACCAGTGATCCCGGGACAGCTAAGACCGGGGAGCTGTTTTTT. The encoded protein is CATSDPGTAKTGELFF.

This chain links TRBV7-2 with TRBJ1-2, with D unclear. V gave up 1 base and J gave up 0 bases, with 6 bases separating them. This CDR3 comprises 14 residues. Germline V gene data show CDR1 as SGHTA and CDR2 as FQGNSA. CDR3 coding DNA: TGTGCCAGCAGCTTAGGGATCGCTAACTATGGCTACACCTTC. Protein: CASSLGIANYGYTF.

The chain joins TRBV6-1 to TRBJ2-3; no firm D call. Germline CDR1 reads MNHNS; CDR2 reads SASEGT. The ends were cut back, 1 base at V and 3 bases at J, with 8 bases in the middle. CDR3 size: 14 residues. The CDR3 nucleotides read TGTGCCAGCAGTGAAGAGGCAAGAACAGATACGCAGTATTTT. Its translation: CASSEEARTDTQYF.

This clone came up many times. The J gene is TRBJ1-4, the V gene TRBV15; D uncertain. Germline CDR1 reads LNHNV; CDR2 reads YYDKDF (reference sequence). The CDR3 is made up of 13 amino acids. Trimming cost V 0 bases and J 7 bases, with 6 bases left between them. The CDR3 region is CATSRDPGEKLFF. CDR3 bases: TGTGCCACCAGCAGAGATCCGGGTGAAAAACTGTTTTTT. The variable domain in full, completed from reference TRBV15 and TRBJ1-4, reads DAMVIQNPRYQVTQFGKPVTLSCSQTLNHNVMYWYQQKSSQAPKLLFHYYDKDFNNEADTPDNFQSRRPNTSFCFLDIRSPGLGDTAMYLCATSRDPGEKLFFGSGTQLSVL.

The rearrangement uses TRBV4-1 and TRBJ2-7; TRBD1 agrees at 9 bases. The CDR3 spans 17 residues. Germline V CDR1 and CDR2: MGHRA, YSYEKL. Trimming at V came to 1 base and at J to 3 bases, leaving 10 bases not matched to a gene. The CDR3 DNA sequence: TGCGCCAGCAGCCAAGGAGCACCGGGACAGGGAGACTACGAGCAGTACTTC. It specifies CASSQGAPGQGDYEQYF.

CDR3 bases: TGTGCCAGCAGCTTACAACAGGGGGGGCAGTACTTC. Amino acids: CASSLQQGGQYF. The chain employs TRBV5-5 and TRBJ2-7; 8 bases line up with TRBD1. Germline-derived CDR1 and CDR2 are SGHKS and YYEKEE (reference sequence). The CDR3 is 12 residues long. J lost 9 bases, V lost 2 bases, and 4 bases had no gene match.

The chain recombines TRBV7-3 with TRBJ1-1, with 7 bases fitting TRBD1. The length of the CDR3 is 16 residues. J was trimmed by 0 bases and V by 0 bases; bases with no gene match: 4. Germline CDR1 and CDR2: SGHTA and FQGTGA. CDR3 sequence: CASSLTTGRVNTEAFF. The CDR3 coding sequence is TGTGCCAGCAGCTTAACGACAGGGAGGGTGAACACTGAAGCTTTCTTT.

The V call is TRBV7-2, the J call TRBJ1-5, with D maybe TRBD1 (5 bases). Germline V gene data show CDR1 as SGHTA and CDR2 as FQGNSA. Trimming removed 4 bases from V and 0 bases from J, with 7 bases in between. The CDR3 runs to 14 residues. The CDR3 loop reads CASSSGYSNQPQHF. CDR3 DNA sequence: TGTGCCAGCAGCTCAGGGTATAGCAATCAGCCCCAGCATTTT.

The chain has TRBV2 and TRBJ2-7; D might be TRBD1 (6 bases). Germline-derived CDR1 and CDR2 are SNHLY and FYNNEI. Deletions cut 4 bases from V and 2 bases from J, with 9 bases between. The length of the CDR3 is 13 residues. CDR3 residues: CASSGDRPYEQYF. CDR3 bases: TGTGCCAGCAGTGGCGACAGGCCCTACGAGCAGTACTTC.